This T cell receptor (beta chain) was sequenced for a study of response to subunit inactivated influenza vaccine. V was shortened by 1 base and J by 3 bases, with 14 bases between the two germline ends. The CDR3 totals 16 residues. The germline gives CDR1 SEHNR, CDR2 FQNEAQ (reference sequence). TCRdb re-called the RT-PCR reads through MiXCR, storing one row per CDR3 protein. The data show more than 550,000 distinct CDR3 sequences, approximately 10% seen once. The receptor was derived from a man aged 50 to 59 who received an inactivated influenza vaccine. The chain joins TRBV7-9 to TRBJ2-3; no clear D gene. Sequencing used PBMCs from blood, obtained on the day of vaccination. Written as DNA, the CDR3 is TGTGCCAGCAGCTTAGTCCGTGCGACGGCGACAGATACGCAGTATTTT. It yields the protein CASSLVRATATDTQYF.